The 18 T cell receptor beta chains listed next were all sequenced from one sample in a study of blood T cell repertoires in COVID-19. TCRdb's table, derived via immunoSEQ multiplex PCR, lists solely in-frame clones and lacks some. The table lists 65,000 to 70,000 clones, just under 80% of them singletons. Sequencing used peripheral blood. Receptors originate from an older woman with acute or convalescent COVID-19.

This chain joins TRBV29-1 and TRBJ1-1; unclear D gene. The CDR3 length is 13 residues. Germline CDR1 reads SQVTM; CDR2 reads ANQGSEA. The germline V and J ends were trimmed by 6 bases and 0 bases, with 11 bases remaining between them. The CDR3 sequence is CSVRVQLNTEAFF. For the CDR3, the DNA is TGCAGCGTCCGGGTGCAGTTGAACACTGAAGCTTTCTTT. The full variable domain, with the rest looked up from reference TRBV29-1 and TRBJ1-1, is SAVISQKPSRDICQRGTSLTIQCQVDSQVTMMFWYRQQPGQSLTLIATANQGSEATYESGFVIDKFPISRPNLTFSTLTVSNMSPEDSSIYLCSVRVQLNTEAFFGQGTRLTVV.

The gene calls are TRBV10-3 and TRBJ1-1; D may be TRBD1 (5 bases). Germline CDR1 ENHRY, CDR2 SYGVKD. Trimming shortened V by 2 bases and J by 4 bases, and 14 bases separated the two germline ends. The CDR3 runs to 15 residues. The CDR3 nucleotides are TGTGCCATCAGTGAGGTGGAGGGGATCGGCACTGAAGCTTTCTTT. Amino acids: CAISEVEGIGTEAFF.

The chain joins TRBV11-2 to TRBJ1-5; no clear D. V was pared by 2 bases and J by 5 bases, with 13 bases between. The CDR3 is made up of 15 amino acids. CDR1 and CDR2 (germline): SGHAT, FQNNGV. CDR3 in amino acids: CASSLFRGGDQPQHF. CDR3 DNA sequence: TGTGCCAGCAGCTTATTCAGAGGCGGGGATCAGCCCCAGCATTTT.

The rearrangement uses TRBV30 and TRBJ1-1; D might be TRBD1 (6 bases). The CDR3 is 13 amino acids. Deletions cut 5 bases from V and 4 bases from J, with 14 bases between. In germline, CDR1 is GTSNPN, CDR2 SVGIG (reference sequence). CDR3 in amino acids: CAWVRGEGTEAFF. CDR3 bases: TGTGCCTGGGTGAGGGGGGAGGGCACTGAAGCTTTCTTT.

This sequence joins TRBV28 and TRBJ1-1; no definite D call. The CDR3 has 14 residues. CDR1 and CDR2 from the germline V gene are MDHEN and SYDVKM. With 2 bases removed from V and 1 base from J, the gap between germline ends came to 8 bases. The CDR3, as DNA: TGTGCCAGCAGTTTAAGTCTGGCGAACACTGAAGCTTTCTTT. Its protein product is CASSLSLANTEAFF.

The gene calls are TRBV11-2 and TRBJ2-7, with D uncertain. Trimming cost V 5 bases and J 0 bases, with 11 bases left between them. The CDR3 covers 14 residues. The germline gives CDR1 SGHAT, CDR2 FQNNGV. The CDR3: CASSHDTRSYEQYF. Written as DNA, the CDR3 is TGTGCCAGCAGCCACGACACGCGCTCCTACGAGCAGTACTTC.

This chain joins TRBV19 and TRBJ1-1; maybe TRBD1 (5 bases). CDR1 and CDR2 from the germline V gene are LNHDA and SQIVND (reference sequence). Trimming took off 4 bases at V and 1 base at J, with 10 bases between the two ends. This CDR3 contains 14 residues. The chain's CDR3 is CASSRRGPNTEAFF. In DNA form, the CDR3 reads TGTGCCAGTAGTAGGAGGGGTCCGAACACTGAAGCTTTCTTT.

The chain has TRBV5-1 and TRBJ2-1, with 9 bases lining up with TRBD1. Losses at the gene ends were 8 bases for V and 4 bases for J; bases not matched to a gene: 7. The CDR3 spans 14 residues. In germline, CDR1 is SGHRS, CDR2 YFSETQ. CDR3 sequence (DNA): TGCGCCAGTAGCCGGGACAGGGATTACAATGAGCAGTTCTTC. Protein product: CASSRDRDYNEQFF.

The CDR3 bases are TGTGCCAGTAGTATGCGGACTAGCGGGGGCTACGAGCAGTACTTC. Translated: CASSMRTSGGYEQYF. The V and J genes are TRBV19 and TRBJ2-7; TRBD2 aligns across 13 bases. Germline CDR1 and CDR2: LNHDA and SQIVND (reference sequence). The CDR3 is made up of 15 amino acids. V dropped 3 bases and J dropped 3; count of bases not matched to a gene: 2.

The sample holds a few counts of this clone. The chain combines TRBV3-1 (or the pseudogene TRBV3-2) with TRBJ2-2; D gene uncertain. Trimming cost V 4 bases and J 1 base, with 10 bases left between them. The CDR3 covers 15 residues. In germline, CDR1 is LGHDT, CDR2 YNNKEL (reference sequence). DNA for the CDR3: TGTGCCAGCAGCCTCTGGAGCAGGAACACCGGGGAGCTGTTTTTT. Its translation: CASSLWSRNTGELFF.

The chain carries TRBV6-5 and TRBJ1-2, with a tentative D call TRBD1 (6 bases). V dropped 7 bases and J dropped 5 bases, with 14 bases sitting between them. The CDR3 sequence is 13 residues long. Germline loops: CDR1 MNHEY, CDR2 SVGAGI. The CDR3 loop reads CASMLGQRYGYTF. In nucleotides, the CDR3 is TGTGCCAGCATGTTAGGACAGCGATATGGCTACACCTTC.

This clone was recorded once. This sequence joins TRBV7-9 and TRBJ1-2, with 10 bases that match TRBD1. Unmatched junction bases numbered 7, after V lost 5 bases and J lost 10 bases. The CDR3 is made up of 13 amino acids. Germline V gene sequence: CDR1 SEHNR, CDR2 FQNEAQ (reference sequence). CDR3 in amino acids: CASSAGQGGNYTF. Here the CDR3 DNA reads TGTGCCAGCAGCGCCGGACAGGGGGGAAACTACACCTTC.

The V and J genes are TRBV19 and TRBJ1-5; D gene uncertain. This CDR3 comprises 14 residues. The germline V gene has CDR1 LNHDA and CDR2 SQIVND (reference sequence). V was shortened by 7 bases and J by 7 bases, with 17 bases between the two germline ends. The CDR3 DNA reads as TGTGCCAGTAACCGGGCCCCCAGCGGGCAGCCCCAGCATTTT. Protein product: CASNRAPSGQPQHF.

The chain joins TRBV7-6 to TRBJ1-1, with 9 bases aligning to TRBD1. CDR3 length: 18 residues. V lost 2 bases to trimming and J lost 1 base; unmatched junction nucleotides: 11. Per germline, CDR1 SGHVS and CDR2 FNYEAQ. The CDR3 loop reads CASSLLPGQGEGNTEAFF. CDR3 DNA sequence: TGTGCCAGCAGCTTACTCCCGGGACAGGGCGAGGGGAACACTGAAGCTTTCTTT.

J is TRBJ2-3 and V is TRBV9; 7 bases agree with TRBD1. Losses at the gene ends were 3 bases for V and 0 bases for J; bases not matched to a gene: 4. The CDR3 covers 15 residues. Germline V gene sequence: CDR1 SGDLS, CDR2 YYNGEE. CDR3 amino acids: CASSAQGQSTDTQYF. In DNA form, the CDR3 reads TGTGCCAGCAGCGCCCAGGGACAGAGCACAGATACGCAGTATTTT.

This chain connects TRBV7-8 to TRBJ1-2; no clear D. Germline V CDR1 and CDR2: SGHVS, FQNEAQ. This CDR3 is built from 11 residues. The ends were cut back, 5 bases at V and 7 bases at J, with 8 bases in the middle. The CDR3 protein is CASSRDGGYTF. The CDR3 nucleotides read TGTGCCAGCAGCCGAGACGGTGGCTACACCTTC.

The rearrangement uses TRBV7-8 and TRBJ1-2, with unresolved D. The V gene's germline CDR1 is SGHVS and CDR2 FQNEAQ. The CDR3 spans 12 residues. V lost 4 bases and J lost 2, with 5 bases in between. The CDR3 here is CASSSRNYGYTF. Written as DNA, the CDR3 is TGTGCCAGCAGCTCACGGAACTATGGCTACACCTTC.

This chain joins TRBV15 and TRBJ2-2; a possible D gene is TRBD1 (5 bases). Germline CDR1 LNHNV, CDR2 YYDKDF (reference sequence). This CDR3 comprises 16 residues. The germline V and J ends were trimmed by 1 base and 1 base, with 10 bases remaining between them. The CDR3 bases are TGTGCCACCAGCAGAGCCAGGCAGGGGAACACCGGGGAGCTGTTTTTT. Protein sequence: CATSRARQGNTGELFF.